The 15 T cell receptor beta chains given below trace back to one sample, sequenced in a study of T cells in Graves' hyperthyroidism and ophthalmopathy. Researchers amplified the TCR beta CDR3 regions from RNA transcripts. RT-PCR in the first round (using the HTBI primer set) targeted the TCR CDR3. One entry per CDR3 protein results from TCRdb running MiXCR on the multiplex PCR reads. This table has a few hundred thousand distinct CDR3 sequences, roughly 18% appearing once. The specimen sequenced was blood. The receptors come from a man aged 18 to 29 with Graves' ophthalmopathy.

This chain connects TRBV4-1 to TRBJ2-1, with 7 nucleotides matching TRBD1. Germline CDR1 and CDR2: MGHRA and YSYEKL. The CDR3 has 17 amino acids. V was pared by 1 base and J by 4 bases, with 10 bases of the junction left unmatched. The CDR3 spells CASSQGPGGKMYNEQFF. In nucleotides, the CDR3 is TGCGCCAGCAGCCAAGGTCCAGGGGGTAAGATGTACAATGAGCAGTTCTTC.

This clonotype was counted ten times or more. The V call is TRBV18, the J call TRBJ2-3, with a possible D match to TRBD2 (5 bases). Germline CDR1 and CDR2: KGHSH and LQKENI. This CDR3 region has 15 residues. Trimming removed 3 bases at V and 2 bases at J, with 12 bases between. This CDR3 is CASSPGEIDTDTQYF. CDR3 bases: TGTGCCAGCTCACCCGGGGAGATTGACACAGATACGCAGTATTTT.

This clonotype was recorded many times. The chain uses TRBV6-5 and TRBJ2-5; D call uncertain. This CDR3 contains 11 residues. V was trimmed by 1 base and J by 5 bases, leaving 2 bases between them. Germline values: CDR1 MNHEY, CDR2 SVGAGI. CDR3 in DNA: TGTGCCAGCAGTTACTTGGAGACCCAGTACTTC. Protein sequence: CASSYLETQYF.

In its sample, this clonotype was seen many times. The V call is TRBV6-1, the J call TRBJ2-7; either TRBD1 or TRBD2 may fit D (5 bases each). Germline lookup yields CDR1 MNHNS and CDR2 SASEGT. Trimming pared 6 bases from V and 3 bases from J, leaving 15 bases between. The CDR3 loop spans 14 amino acids. CDR3 loop: CASSGTGTNYEQYF. CDR3 bases: TGTGCCAGCAGCGGTACCGGGACGAACTACGAGCAGTACTTC.

This clonotype was seen a few times. The chain combines TRBV19 with TRBJ2-3; D not certain. The germline CDR1 and CDR2 sequences are LNHDA and SQIVND (reference sequence). CDR3 length: 11 residues. V was cut by 0 bases and J by 8 bases, with 3 bases left in between. The chain's CDR3 is CASSIEGTQYF. The CDR3 bases are TGTGCCAGTAGTATAGAGGGTACGCAGTATTTT.

At least ten counts were recorded for this clonotype. The rearrangement links TRBV13 to TRBJ2-5, with 10 bases that match TRBD2. Trimming cost V 8 bases and J 3 bases; bases outside gene matches: 6. CDR1 is PRHDT and CDR2 is FYEKMQ in the germline V gene (reference sequence). The CDR3 spans 14 residues. The CDR3, as DNA: TGTGCCAGCCTGACTAGCGGGCACGAAGAGACCCAGTACTTC. It codes for CASLTSGHEETQYF. Together with reference TRBV13 and TRBJ2-5, the CDR3 gives the full variable domain: AAGVIQSPRHLIKEKRETATLKCYPIPRHDTVYWYQQGPGQDPQFLISFYEKMQSDKGSIPDRFSAQQFSDYHSELNMSSLELGDSALYFCASLTSGHEETQYFGPGTRLLVL.

This clonotype was detected ten times or more. The chain combines TRBV28 with TRBJ1-1; the match to TRBD1 covers 9 bases. The CDR3 spans 15 residues. Germline V lookup: CDR1 MDHEN, CDR2 SYDVKM. V gave up 5 bases and J gave up 3 bases; unmatched junction bases: 7. CDR3 in amino acids: CASSAGTGTYTEAFF. CDR3 sequence (DNA): TGTGCCAGCAGTGCCGGGACAGGGACCTACACTGAAGCTTTCTTT.

Concerning this clonotype: The junction and the germline gene differ at one end; a read error may be behind it. J is TRBJ2-5 and V is TRBV12-3 or TRBV12-4; 8 positions match TRBD1. The CDR3 has 13 residues. Here the CDR3 DNA reads TGTGCCAGCAGTTTCGGGACAGGCCGGCCCAACGACTTC. It is translated as CASSFGTGRPNDF.

This clonotype was found a few times. The J gene is TRBJ2-2, the V gene TRBV9, with TRBD1 matching 8 bases. Germline V gene data show CDR1 as SGDLS and CDR2 as YYNGEE. This CDR3 has 15 amino acids. Trimming took 3 bases from V and 6 from J; bases not matched to a gene: 7. The CDR3, as DNA: TGTGCCAGCAGCGGGTTACAGGGGGGCGCCGGGGAGCTGTTTTTT. Translating gives CASSGLQGGAGELFF. The complete variable domain, with remaining parts taken from reference TRBV9 and TRBJ2-2, reads DSGVTQTPKHLITATGQRVTLRCSPRSGDLSVYWYQQSLDQGLQFLIQYYNGEERAKGNILERFSAQQFPDLHSELNLSSLELGDSALYFCASSGLQGGAGELFFGEGSRLTVL.

This clonotype was observed at least ten times. The chain has TRBV3-1 and TRBJ2-1; no clear D. This CDR3 is built from 15 residues. Per the germline V gene, CDR1 is LGHDT and CDR2 is YNNKEL (reference sequence). V shed 3 bases and J shed 0 bases, with 9 bases lying between them. DNA for the CDR3: TGTGCCAGCAGCCAGAAGCAGTACTCCTACAATGAGCAGTTCTTC. Protein: CASSQKQYSYNEQFF.

This clonotype was picked up many times. The rearrangement uses TRBV15 and TRBJ2-1; 10 nucleotides agree with TRBD1. Germline CDR1 is LNHNV and CDR2 is YYDKDF (reference sequence). J was trimmed by 5 bases and V by 5 bases; bases with no gene match: 3. The length of the CDR3 is 14 residues. Here the CDR3 reads CATSWGQGNNEQFF. CDR3 nucleotide sequence: TGTGCCACCAGCTGGGGACAGGGGAACAATGAGCAGTTCTTC.

This clonotype was recorded many times. Germline and junction disagree at one end, which may indicate a read error. The genes are TRBV7-8 and TRBJ1-1, with a possible D match to TRBD1 (6 bases). This CDR3 region has 13 residues. Germline CDR1 and CDR2: SGHVS and FQNEAQ. For the CDR3, the DNA is TGTGCCAGCAGTTTAGGGGGGAGCACTGAAGCTTTCTTT. Amino acid sequence: CASSLGGSTEAFF.

The rearrangement links TRBV20-1 to TRBJ2-7, with D unresolved. Germline V gives CDR1 DFQATT, CDR2 SNEGSKA (reference sequence). The CDR3 spans 12 residues. The ends were cut back, 4 bases at V and 2 bases at J, with 9 bases in the middle. CDR3 in amino acids: CSATPATYEQYF. The CDR3, as DNA: TGCAGTGCTACCCCCGCAACCTACGAGCAGTACTTC.

There are a few counts of this clonotype. The rearrangement uses TRBV10-3 and TRBJ1-2; 10 bases align to TRBD1. CDR3 length equals 13 residues. V shed 7 bases, J shed 4 bases, and the junction held 3 bases outside the gene matches. Germline lookup yields CDR1 ENHRY and CDR2 SYGVKD. CDR3 in DNA: TGTGCCATCATGGACAGGGGGGGCTATGGCTACACCTTC. It codes for CAIMDRGGYGYTF.

This clonotype was detected only a few times. The chain links TRBV6-5 to TRBJ2-2; D is tentatively TRBD1 or TRBD2 (6 bases each). The CDR3 covers 14 residues. Looked up from germline, CDR1 is MNHEY and CDR2 is SVGAGI. V lost 2 bases and J 7 bases, leaving 11 bases between the germline ends. This CDR3 reads CASSYLGGGGELFF. Written as DNA, the CDR3 is TGTGCCAGCAGTTACCTTGGAGGGGGCGGGGAGCTGTTTTTT.